This T cell receptor (beta chain) is from a study of cytomegalovirus exposure and HLA in healthy donors. With regard to this clone: Its antigen is not known.

Vbeta (60) and Jbeta (13) primers were used in the PCR. Libraries were prepared by immunoSEQ multiplex PCR; TCRdb keeps only in-frame clonotypes and omits some of them. The listing contains 150,000 to 200,000 clones. Overall study findings and caveats: Analysis performed later showed TCR beta chains linked to HLA being more clonally expanded than equally common others. V- and J-gene trimming in TCR beta was tied to a missense DCLRE1C variant by an analysis performed later.

The sequence came from a woman aged 18-29 years in good health and CMV-seropositive. Sequencing used PBMCs.

The CDR3 nucleotides are TGTGCCAGCAGTTCGGGAGGGGCTTGGAGTCAGCCCCAGCATTTT. Translated, it gives CASSSGGAWSQPQHF. V and J are TRBV6-5 and TRBJ1-5; TRBD1 might be the D (5 bases). Germline CDR1 and CDR2: MNHEY and SVGAGI. This CDR3 comprises 15 residues. Trimming stripped 4 bases from V and 6 bases from J, with 16 bases between.